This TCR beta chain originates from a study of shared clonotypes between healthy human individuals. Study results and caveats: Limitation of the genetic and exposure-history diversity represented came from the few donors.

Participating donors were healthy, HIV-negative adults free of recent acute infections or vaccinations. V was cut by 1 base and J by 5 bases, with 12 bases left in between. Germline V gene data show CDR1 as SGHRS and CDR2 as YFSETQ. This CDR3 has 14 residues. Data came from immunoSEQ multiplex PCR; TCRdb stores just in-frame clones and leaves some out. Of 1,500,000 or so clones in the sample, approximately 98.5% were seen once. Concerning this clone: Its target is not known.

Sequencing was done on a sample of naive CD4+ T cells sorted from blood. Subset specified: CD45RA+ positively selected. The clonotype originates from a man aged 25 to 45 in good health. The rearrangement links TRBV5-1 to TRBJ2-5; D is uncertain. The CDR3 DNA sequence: TGCGCCAGCAGCTTGAATGGGGTAGTGGAGACCCAGTACTTC. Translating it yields CASSLNGVVETQYF.